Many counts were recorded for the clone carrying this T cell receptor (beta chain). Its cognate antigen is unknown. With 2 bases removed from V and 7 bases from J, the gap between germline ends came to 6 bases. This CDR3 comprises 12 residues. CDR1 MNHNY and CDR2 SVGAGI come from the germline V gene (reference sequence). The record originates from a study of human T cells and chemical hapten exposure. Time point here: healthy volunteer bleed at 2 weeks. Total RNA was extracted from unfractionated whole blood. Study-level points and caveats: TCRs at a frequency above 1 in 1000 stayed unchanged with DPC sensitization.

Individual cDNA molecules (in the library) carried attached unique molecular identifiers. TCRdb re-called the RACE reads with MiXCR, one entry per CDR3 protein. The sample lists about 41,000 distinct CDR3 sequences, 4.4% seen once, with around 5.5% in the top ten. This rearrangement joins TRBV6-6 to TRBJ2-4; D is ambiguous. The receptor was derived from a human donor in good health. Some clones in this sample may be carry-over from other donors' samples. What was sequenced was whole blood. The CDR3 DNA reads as TGTGCCAGCAGTTACCCAGAGAACATTCAGTACTTC. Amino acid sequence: CASSYPENIQYF.